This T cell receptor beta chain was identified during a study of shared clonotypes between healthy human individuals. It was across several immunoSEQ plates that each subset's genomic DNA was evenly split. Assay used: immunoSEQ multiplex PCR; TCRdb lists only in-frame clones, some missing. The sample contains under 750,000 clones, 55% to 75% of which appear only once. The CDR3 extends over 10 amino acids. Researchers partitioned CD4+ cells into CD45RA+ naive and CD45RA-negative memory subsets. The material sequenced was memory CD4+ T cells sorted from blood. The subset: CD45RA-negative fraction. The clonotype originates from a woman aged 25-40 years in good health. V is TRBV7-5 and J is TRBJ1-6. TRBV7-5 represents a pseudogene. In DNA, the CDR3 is TGTGTCAGAAGCTTAGTTGTCGTTCATTTT. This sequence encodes CVRSLVVVHF.